The text below deals with one T cell receptor beta chain. What it recognizes is unknown. Time point in this sample: late sampling 161 to 241 days after vaccination in three convalescent patients. Treatment given: roughly 11-day PBMC culture with coronavirus spike peptide pools or control peptides (ViraFEST assay). The CDR3 totals 14 residues. In germline, CDR1 is SGHTA, CDR2 FQGNSA. Trimming removed 7 bases at V and 3 bases at J, with 13 bases between. The sample originates from a study of vaccination and CD4 T cells after COVID-19. Study-wide background: In the convalescent cohort, there were six males and four females, two of them Hispanic.

Sequencing of the DNA from cultured CD4+ T cells was carried out with the Oncomine TCR Beta short-read assay. TCRdb redid the calling of the PCR reads with MiXCR, one entry per CDR3 protein. The table has fewer than 25,000 distinct CDR3 sequences, 42% seen once; the top ten hold around 4%. The sequenced sample was CD4+ T cells from blood, cultured in vitro, obtained about 7 months after SARS-CoV-2 vaccination. The TCR was taken from a human donor who had recovered from COVID-19. The chain combines TRBV7-2 with TRBJ2-1, with a possible D match to TRBD2 (5 bases). The CDR3 coding sequence is TGTGCCAGCATTCCTACTAGAGACTACAATGAGCAGTTCTTC. Protein: CASIPTRDYNEQFF.